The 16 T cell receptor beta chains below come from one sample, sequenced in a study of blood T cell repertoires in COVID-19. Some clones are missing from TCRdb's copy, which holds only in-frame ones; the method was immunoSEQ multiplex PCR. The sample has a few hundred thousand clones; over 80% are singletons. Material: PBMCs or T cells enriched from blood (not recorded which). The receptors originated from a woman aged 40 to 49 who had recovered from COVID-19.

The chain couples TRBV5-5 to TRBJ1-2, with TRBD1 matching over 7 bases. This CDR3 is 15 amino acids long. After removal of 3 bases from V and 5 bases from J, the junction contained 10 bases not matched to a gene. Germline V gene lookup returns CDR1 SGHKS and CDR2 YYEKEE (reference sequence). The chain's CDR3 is CASSWTPDRVYGYTF. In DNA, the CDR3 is TGTGCCAGCAGCTGGACCCCAGACAGGGTATATGGCTACACCTTC.

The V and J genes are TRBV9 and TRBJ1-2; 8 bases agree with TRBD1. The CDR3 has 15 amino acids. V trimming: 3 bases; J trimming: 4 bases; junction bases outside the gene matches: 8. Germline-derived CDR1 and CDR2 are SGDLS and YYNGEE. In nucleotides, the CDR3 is TGTGCCAGCAGCGCTGGGACAGGAATTCCCTATGGCTACACCTTC. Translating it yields CASSAGTGIPYGYTF.

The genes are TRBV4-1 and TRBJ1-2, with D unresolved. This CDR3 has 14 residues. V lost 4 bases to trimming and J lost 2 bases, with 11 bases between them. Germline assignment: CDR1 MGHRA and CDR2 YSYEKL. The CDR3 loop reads CASSPSQLNYGYTF. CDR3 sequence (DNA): TGCGCCAGCAGCCCCTCACAACTAAACTATGGCTACACCTTC.

CDR3 amino acids: CASSRDSRGNTIYF. The CDR3 DNA follows: TGTGCCAGTAGTAGGGACAGTAGAGGAAACACCATATATTTT. The V and J genes are TRBV19 and TRBJ1-3; TRBD1 matches at 7 bases. The CDR3 consists of 14 residues. J lost 4 bases, V lost 4 bases, and 4 bases had no gene match. Looked up from germline, CDR1 is LNHDA and CDR2 is SQIVND (reference sequence). The entire variable domain, with the rest obtained from reference TRBV19 and TRBJ1-3, is as follows: DGGITQSPKYLFRKEGQNVTLSCEQNLNHDAMYWYRQDPGQGLRLIYYSQIVNDFQKGDIAEGYSVSREKKESFPLTVTSAQKNPTAFYLCASSRDSRGNTIYFGEGSWLTVV.

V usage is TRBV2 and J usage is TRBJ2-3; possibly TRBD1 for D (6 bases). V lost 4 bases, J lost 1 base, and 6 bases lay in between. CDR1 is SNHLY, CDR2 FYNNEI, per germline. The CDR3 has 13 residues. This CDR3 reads CASSGQGTDTQYF. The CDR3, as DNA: TGTGCCAGCAGTGGACAGGGCACAGATACGCAGTATTTT.

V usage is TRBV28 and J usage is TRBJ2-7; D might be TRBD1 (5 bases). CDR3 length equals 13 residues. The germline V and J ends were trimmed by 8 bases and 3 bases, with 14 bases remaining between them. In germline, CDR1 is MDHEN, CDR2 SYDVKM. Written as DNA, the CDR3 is TGTGCCAGCCGAAGACTGGGGCGCTACGAGCAGTACTTC. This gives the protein CASRRLGRYEQYF.

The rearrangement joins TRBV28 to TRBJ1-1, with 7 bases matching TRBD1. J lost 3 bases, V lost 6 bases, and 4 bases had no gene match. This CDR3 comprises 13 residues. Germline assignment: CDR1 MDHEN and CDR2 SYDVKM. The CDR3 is CASRGQTYTEAFF. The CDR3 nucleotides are TGTGCCAGCAGGGGACAGACTTACACTGAAGCTTTCTTT.

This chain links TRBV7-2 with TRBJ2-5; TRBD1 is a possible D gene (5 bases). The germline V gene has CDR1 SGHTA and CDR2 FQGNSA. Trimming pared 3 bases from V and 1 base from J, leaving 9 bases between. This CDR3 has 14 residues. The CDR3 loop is CASSFQGSQETQYF. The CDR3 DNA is TGTGCCAGCAGCTTTCAGGGCTCCCAAGAGACCCAGTACTTC.

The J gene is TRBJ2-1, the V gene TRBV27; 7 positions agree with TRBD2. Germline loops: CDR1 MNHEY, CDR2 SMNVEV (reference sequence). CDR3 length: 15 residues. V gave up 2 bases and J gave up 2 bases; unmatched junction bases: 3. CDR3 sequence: CASSLGGSAYNEQFF. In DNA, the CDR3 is TGTGCCAGCAGTTTAGGCGGGAGTGCCTACAATGAGCAGTTCTTC.

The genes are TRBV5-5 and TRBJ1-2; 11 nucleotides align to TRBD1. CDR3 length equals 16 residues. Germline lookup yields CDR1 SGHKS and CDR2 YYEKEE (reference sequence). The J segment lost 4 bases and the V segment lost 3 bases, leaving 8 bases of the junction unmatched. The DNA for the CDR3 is TGTGCCAGCAGCTGGACAGGGGGCAGTGGTAGCTATGGCTACACCTTC. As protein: CASSWTGGSGSYGYTF.

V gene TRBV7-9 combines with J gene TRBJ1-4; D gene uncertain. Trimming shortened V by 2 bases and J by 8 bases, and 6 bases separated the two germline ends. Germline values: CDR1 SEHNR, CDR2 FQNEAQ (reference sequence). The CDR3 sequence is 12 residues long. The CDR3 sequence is CASSLNSEKLFF. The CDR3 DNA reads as TGTGCCAGCAGCTTAAACAGCGAAAAACTGTTTTTT.

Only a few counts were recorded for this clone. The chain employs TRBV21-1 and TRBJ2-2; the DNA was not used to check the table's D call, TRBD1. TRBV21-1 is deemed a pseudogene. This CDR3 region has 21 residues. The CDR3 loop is CASSKGWGWKGATLGTGELFF. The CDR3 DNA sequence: TGTGCCAGCAGCAAAGGCTGGGGGTGGAAGGGGGCCACTTTGGGCACCGGGGAGCTGTTTTTT.

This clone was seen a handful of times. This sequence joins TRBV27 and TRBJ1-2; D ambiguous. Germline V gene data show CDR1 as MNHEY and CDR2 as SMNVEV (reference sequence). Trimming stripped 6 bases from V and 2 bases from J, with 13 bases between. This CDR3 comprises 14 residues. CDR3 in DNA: TGTGCCAGCAGGCCCCTAGGCGGGAACTATGGCTACACCTTC. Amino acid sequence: CASRPLGGNYGYTF.

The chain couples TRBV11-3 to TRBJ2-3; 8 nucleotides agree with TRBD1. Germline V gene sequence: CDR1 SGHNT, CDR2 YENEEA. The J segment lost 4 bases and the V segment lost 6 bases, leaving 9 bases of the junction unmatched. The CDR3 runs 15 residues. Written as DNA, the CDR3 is TGTGCCAGCAGTATCGGACAGGGAGGCCCAGATACGCAGTATTTT. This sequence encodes CASSIGQGGPDTQYF.

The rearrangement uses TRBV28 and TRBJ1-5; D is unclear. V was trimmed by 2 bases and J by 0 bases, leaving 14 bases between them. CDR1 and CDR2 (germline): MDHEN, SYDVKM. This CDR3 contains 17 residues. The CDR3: CASSLEWESYSNQPQHF. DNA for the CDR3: TGTGCCAGCAGTTTAGAGTGGGAGTCGTATAGCAATCAGCCCCAGCATTTT.

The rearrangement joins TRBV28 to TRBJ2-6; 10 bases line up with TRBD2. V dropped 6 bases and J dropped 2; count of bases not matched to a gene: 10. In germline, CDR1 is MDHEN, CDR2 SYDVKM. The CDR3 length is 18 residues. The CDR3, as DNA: TGTGCCAGCAGCCCCTCAAGCGGGAGGGCCACTGGGGCCAACGTCCTGACTTTC. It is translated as CASSPSSGRATGANVLTF.